This T cell receptor beta chain emerged from a study of blood T cells in healthy people across ages. Study outcomes and limitations: Considered underestimates were the diversity estimates obtained from one million T cells.

Together with a sample-barcoded 5' primer, a J-beta primer mix was included in a second PCR lasting about 7 to 12 cycles. MiXCR, run by TCRdb on the 5' RACE reads, gives a single entry per CDR3 protein. The table includes more than 900,000 distinct CDR3 sequences, under 35% detected once. The sample holds a few counts of this clonotype. Its specificity is unknown. The V end lost 3 bases, the J end lost 3 bases, and 15 bases lay between the germline ends. The CDR3 contains 15 residues. The germline CDR1 and CDR2 sequences are MGHRA and YSYEKL. These data were likewise used in another study, on T cells of mothers and their children. That source adds: All extracted RNA went into cDNA synthesis, 1.5 ug per 15 ul. Regardless of relatedness, pairs show thymic selection shaping TCR recombination output in a similar manner.

The chain employs TRBV4-1 and TRBJ2-7, with D uncertain. The specimen sequenced was blood. This TCR came from a woman between 40 and 50 years old in good health. The CDR3 sequence: CASSQSRQAIYEQYF. In DNA form, the CDR3 reads TGCGCCAGCAGCCAGTCCCGGCAGGCGATCTACGAGCAGTACTTC.